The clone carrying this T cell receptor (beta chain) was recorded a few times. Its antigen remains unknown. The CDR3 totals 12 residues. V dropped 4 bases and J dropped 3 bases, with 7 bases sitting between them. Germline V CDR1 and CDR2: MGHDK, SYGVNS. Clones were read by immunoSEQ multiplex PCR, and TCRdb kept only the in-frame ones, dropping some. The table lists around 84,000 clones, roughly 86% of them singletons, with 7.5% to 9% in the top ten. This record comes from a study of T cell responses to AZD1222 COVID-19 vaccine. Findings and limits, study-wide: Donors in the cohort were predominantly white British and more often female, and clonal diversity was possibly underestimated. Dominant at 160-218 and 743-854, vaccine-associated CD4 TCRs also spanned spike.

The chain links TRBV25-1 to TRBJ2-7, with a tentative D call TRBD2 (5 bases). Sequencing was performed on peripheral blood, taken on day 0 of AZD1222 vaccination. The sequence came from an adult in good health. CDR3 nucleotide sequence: TGTGCCAGCAGTGCGGGGTTCTACGAGCAGTACTTC. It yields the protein CASSAGFYEQYF.